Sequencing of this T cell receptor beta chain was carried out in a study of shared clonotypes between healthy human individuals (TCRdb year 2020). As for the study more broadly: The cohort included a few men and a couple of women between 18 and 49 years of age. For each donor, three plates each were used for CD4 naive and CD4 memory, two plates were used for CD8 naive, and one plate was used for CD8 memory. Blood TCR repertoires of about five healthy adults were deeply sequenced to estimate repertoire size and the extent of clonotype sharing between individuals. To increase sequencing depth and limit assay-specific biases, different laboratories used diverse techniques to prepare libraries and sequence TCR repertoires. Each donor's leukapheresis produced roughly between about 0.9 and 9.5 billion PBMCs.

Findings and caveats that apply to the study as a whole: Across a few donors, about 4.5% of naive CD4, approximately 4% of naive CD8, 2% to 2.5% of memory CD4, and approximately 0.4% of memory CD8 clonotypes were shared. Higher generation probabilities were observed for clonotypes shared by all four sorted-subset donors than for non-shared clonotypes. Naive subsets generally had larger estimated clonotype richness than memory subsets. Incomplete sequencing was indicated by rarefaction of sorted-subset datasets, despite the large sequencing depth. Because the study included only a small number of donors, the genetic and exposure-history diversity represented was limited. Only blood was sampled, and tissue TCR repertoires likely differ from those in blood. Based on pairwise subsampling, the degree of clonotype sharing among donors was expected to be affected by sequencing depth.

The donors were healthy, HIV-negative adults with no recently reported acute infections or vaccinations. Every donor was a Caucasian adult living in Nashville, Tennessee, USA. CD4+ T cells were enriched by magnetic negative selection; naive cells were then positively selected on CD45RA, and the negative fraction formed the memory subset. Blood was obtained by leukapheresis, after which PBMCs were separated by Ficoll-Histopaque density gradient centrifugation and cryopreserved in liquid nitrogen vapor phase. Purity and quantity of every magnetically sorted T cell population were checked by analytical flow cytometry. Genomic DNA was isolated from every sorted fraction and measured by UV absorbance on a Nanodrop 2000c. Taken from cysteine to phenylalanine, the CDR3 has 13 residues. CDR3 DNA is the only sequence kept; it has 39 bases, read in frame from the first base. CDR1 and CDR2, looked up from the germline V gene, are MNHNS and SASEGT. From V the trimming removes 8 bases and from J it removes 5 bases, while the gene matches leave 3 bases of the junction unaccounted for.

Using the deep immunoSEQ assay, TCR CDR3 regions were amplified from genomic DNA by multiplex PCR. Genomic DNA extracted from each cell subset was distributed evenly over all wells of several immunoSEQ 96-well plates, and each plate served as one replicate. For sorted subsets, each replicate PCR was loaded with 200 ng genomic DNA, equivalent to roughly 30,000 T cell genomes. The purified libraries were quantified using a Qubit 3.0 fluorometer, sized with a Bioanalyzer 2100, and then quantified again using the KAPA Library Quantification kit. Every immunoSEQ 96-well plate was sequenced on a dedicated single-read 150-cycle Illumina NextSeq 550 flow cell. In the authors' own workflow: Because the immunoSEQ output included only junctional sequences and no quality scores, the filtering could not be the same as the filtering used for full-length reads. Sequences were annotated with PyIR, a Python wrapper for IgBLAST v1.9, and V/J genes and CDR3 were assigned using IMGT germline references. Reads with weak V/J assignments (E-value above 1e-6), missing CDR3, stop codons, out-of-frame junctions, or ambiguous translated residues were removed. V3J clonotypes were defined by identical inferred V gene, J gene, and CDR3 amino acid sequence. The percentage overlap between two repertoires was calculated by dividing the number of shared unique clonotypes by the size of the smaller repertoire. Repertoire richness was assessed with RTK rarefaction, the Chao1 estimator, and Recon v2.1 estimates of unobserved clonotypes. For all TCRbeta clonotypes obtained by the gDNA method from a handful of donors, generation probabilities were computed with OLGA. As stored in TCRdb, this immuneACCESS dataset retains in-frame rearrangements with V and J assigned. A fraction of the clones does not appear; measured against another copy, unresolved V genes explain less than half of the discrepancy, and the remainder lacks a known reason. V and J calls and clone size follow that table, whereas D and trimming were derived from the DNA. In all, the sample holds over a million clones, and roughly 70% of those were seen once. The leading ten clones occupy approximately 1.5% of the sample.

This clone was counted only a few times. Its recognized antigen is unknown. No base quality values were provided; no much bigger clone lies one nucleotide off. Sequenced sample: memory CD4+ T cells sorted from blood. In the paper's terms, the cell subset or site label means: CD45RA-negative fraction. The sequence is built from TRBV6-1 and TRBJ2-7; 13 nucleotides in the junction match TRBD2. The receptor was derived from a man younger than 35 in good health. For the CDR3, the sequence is CASLGLAGNEQYF. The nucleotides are TGTGCCAGCTTGGGACTAGCGGGAAACGAGCAGTACTTC.